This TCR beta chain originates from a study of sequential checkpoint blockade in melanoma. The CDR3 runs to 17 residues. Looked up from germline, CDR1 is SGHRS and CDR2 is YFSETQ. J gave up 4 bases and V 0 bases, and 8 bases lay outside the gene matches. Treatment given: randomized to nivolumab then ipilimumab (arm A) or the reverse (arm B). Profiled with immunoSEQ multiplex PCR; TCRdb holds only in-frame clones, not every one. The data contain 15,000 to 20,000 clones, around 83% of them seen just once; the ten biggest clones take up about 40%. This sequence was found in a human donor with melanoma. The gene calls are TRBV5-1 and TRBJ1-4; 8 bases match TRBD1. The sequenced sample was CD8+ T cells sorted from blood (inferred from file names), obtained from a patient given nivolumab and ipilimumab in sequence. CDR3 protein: CASSLVPRGRGNEKLFF. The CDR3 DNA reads TGCGCCAGCAGCTTGGTTCCCAGGGGGCGAGGTAATGAAAAACTGTTTTTT.